The rows below give T cell receptor beta chains drawn from one sample of a study of vaccination and CD4 T cells after COVID-19. TCRdb analysed the PCR reads with MiXCR anew, one entry per CDR3 protein. The profile shows around 19,000 distinct CDR3 sequences, roughly 60% of them singletons. Sample: CD4+ T cells from blood, taken before SARS-CoV-2 vaccination. The receptors come from a human donor who had recovered from COVID-19. CDR3s leave out the opening cysteine and the closing phenylalanine or tryptophan. The order of the fields is V gene, CDR3 protein.

TRBV6-1,ASGDRGADTQY
TRBV5-1,ASSPDRGSYGYT
TRBV2,ASSANRDKNLNEQF
TRBV10-3,ATRGTGGLDYGYT
TRBV20-1,SAREGSGNEETQY
TRBV20-1,SARRGRGAGKYNEQF
TRBV19,ASSLLAGAREQY
TRBV7-2,ASSLYVGGNTGELF
TRBV24-1,ATSRGGSSGANVLT
TRBV20-1,SAREVGAKNIQY
TRBV7-2,ASSPGASGASDTQY
TRBV20-1,SYPRGGELF
TRBV5-1,ASSPQDLVDEQF
TRBV6-2/TRBV6-3,ASSRSGYSSYNEQF
TRBV24-1,ATRSTGELYEQY
TRBV6-1,ASRETGAYGYT
TRBV20-1,SARGPEPLEQY
TRBV20-1,SARDYRTSGVTDTQY
TRBV27,ASSQASLPGNQPQH
TRBV10-1,ASSESGTGGEQY
TRBV12-3/TRBV12-4,ASSFRGIQETQY
TRBV28,ASGTLNTEAF
TRBV25-1,ASSEWGTHHNEQF
TRBV7-6,ASSPQDRGLGQY
TRBV20-1,SGIIGINQPQH
TRBV6-1,ASSSITGRNVYGYT
TRBV20-1,SAYYTGLRETQY
TRBV12-3/TRBV12-4,ASSTGLGGDTQY
TRBV7-9,ASTREADTRY
TRBV19,ASSRTRGTQY
TRBV5-4,ASSQDSNTGELF
TRBV20-1,SADRSNSGANVLT
TRBV20-1,SATRDSKAPLH
TRBV6-1,ASSRQGLAGARDTQY
TRBV10-1,ASRFEDRGINQPQH
TRBV6-1,ASSDARLGTQY
TRBV20-1,SANRQLGQETQY
TRBV6-1,ASSRRGQGTDTQY
TRBV12-3/TRBV12-4,ASSPGGSTDTQY
TRBV24-1,ATSDWGDTEAF
TRBV2,ASSARVQGKVEAF
TRBV28,ASSLSGGVEQF
TRBV7-2,ASSLAPDNYGYT
TRBV12-3/TRBV12-4,ASSSNRGQGSPLH
TRBV7-9,ASSFFAIAGNTDTQY
TRBV14,ASSQVRSDNEQF